This T cell receptor beta chain was obtained from a study of cytomegalovirus exposure and HLA in healthy donors. General study findings and limits: The finding came from a later analysis; first-cohort TCR clusters tended to co-occur in the 130 or so validation repertoires.

With V trimmed by 2 bases and J by 5 bases, 6 bases remained unmatched. CDR1 is LGHNA and CDR2 is YNFKEQ in the germline V gene. This CDR3 spans 16 amino acids. Regarding this clone: Its antigen is undetermined.

Some clones are missing from TCRdb's copy, which holds only in-frame ones; the method was immunoSEQ multiplex PCR. The repertoire holds 300,000 to 400,000 clones, with approximately 90% as singletons. Sample: PBMCs. The clonotype originates from a woman aged 18-35 years in good health and CMV-seronegative. The chain uses TRBV4-2 and TRBJ2-3; 11 positions match TRBD2. The CDR3 here is CASSQFSGGAKDTQYF. CDR3 bases: TGTGCCAGCAGCCAATTTAGCGGGGGGGCCAAAGATACGCAGTATTTT.